The 7 T cell receptor beta chains in this list originate from one sample, sequenced in a study of cytomegalovirus exposure and HLA in healthy donors. PCR amplification relied on 60 Vbeta primers (plus 13 Jbeta primers). The table came from immunoSEQ multiplex PCR; TCRdb's copy has only in-frame clones and leaves some out. The data contain nearly 65,000 clones, around 73% of them singletons. Sequenced: PBMCs. These receptors all come from a man aged 45-65 years in good health and CMV-seronegative.

This chain connects TRBV7-9 to TRBJ2-2; 7 bases fit TRBD1. The CDR3 is 19 amino acids. Germline values: CDR1 SEHNR, CDR2 FQNEAQ (reference sequence). The junction had 17 bases not matched to a gene; V was cut back by 5 bases and J by 2 bases. For the CDR3, the DNA is TGTGCCAGCAGCGGAACCGGGACAGCAAACGGGGTTAACACCGGGGAGCTGTTTTTT. Its translation is CASSGTGTANGVNTGELFF.

This rearrangement joins TRBV6-5 to TRBJ1-1; 8 bases agree with TRBD1. This CDR3 spans 15 amino acids. Germline V gene lookup returns CDR1 MNHEY and CDR2 SVGAGI. Trimming removed 2 bases from V and 5 bases from J; junction bases left unmatched: 7. The CDR3 loop reads CASSYKGQGTTEAFF. Here the CDR3 DNA reads TGTGCCAGCAGTTACAAAGGACAGGGAACAACTGAAGCTTTCTTT.

J is TRBJ2-7 and V is TRBV19; a weak D match, TRBD1 (5 bases). V lost 8 bases, J lost 5 bases, and 16 bases lay in between. The germline CDR1 and CDR2 sequences are LNHDA and SQIVND (reference sequence). This CDR3 has 13 amino acids. CDR3: CASRWTPINEQYF. For the CDR3, the DNA is TGTGCCAGTCGATGGACACCCATAAACGAGCAGTACTTC.

V and J are TRBV12-5 and TRBJ2-3; possible D gene TRBD1, 5 bases. From germline, CDR1 is LGHNT and CDR2 FRNRAP. V lost 1 base, J lost 4 bases, and 6 bases lay in between. The CDR3 totals 13 residues. The CDR3 coding sequence is TGTGCTAGTGGTTTGGCAGGGCCAGATACGCAGTATTTT. Protein sequence: CASGLAGPDTQYF.

Points on this clone: The germline gene is not matched at one end of the junction; a read error may be the cause. The rearrangement joins TRBV7-9 to TRBJ1-4; 10 bases match TRBD1. CDR3 size: 17 residues. Germline V lookup: CDR1 SEHNR, CDR2 FQNEAQ (reference sequence). The CDR3 DNA sequence: TGTTCCAGCAGCTTAGCTGACAGGGGGCTATCTAATGAAAAACTGTTTTTT. Residues: CSSSLADRGLSNEKLFF.

In its sample, this clone was seen a few times. The chain is built from TRBV27 and TRBJ2-5; TRBD2 matches at 8 bases. Looked up from germline, CDR1 is MNHEY and CDR2 is SMNVEV (reference sequence). V lost 3 bases and J lost 4; bases outside the gene matches: 4. This CDR3 spans 14 amino acids. The CDR3 reads CASSFRGGRETQYF. The CDR3 DNA sequence: TGTGCCAGCAGTTTTCGGGGGGGGAGAGAGACCCAGTACTTC.

The chain employs TRBV5-6 and TRBJ2-5; no definite D call. The end of the DNA fits TRBJ2-7 better, so the J call may be wrong. The CDR3 contains 13 residues. Germline-derived CDR1 and CDR2 are SGHDT and YYEEEE. Here the CDR3 reads CASSFASSYEQYF. CDR3 coding DNA: TGTGCCAGCAGCTTTGCGAGCTCCTACGAGCAGTACTTC.